This TCR beta chain was identified in a study of OX40 agonist ivuxolimab in advanced cancers. Background on the study: Six ivuxolimab dose levels, 0.01 to 10 mg/kg, were given intravenously every 2 weeks. Dose-escalation patients were diagnosed with hepatocellular carcinoma, melanoma, renal cell cancer or head and neck cancer.

Repertoires were generated with immunoSEQ multiplex PCR, while TCRdb's copy carries only in-frame clones and drops some. The sample shows 11,000 to 15,000 clones, about 77% of them seen only once. In its sample, this clone was seen once. This sequence originates from an adult with an advanced solid tumor such as melanoma, head and neck, liver or kidney cancer. This material consisted of CD4+ or CD8+ T cells sorted from blood, taken in a trial of the OX40 agonist ivuxolimab.

This CDR3 is CASSPSVGDIYGYTF. Here the CDR3 DNA reads TGTGCCAGCAGTCCCTCGGTGGGGGATATCTATGGCTACACCTTC. The chain has TRBV27 and TRBJ1-2; a possible D gene is TRBD1 (5 bases). The ends were cut back, 5 bases at V and 4 bases at J, with 17 bases in the middle. The CDR3 extends over 15 amino acids. Germline V gene sequence: CDR1 MNHEY, CDR2 SMNVEV (reference sequence).